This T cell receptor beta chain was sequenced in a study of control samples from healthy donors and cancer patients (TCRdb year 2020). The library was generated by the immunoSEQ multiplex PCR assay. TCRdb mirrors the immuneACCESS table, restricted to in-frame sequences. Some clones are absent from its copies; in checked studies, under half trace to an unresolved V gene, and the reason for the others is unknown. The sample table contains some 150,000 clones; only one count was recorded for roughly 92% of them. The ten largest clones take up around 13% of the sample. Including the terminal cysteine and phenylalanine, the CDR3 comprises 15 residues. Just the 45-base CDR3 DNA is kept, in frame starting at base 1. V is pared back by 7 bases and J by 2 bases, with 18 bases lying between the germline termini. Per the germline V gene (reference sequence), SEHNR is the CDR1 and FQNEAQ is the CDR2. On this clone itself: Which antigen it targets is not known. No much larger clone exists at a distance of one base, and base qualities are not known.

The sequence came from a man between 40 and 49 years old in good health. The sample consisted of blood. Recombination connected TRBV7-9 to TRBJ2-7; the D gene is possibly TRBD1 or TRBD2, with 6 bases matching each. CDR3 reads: CASILDRGPPYEQYF. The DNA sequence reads TGTGCCAGCATCCTAGACCGGGGGCCTCCCTACGAGCAGTACTTC.